This is a list of T cell receptor beta chains from one sample in a study of T cell responses to AZD1222 COVID-19 vaccine. Profiled with immunoSEQ multiplex PCR; TCRdb holds only in-frame clones, not every one. The sample shows about 120,000 clones, roughly 90% of them seen only once. The input for sequencing was peripheral blood, taken on day 0 of AZD1222 vaccination. All receptors derive from an adult in good health. The CDR3 runs from the conserved cysteine through the conserved F or W. Each record gives: J gene, D gene, clone size, V gene, CDR3 protein, CDR3 DNA. A D gene is named only where the DNA matches it firmly. For some rows the clone size is stated as once, few or many, or as a class when expanded; others skip it.

TRBJ1-2 | - | - | TRBV5-5 | CASSLTRGFYGYTF | TGTGCCAGCAGCTTGACCAGGGGCTTTTATGGCTACACCTTC
TRBJ1-2 | - | - | TRBV27 | CASSPSPEASYGYTF | TGTGCCAGCAGTCCTTCCCCTGAGGCTAGCTATGGCTACACCTTC
TRBJ1-1 | - | - | TRBV19 | CASSILSEAFF | TGTGCCAGTAGTATCCTAAGTGAAGCTTTCTTT
TRBJ1-4 | TRBD1 | once | TRBV7-9 | CASSLGSGQRNEKLFF | TGTGCCAGCAGCTTAGGATCGGGACAGCGAAATGAAAAACTGTTTTTT
TRBJ2-1 | TRBD2 | - | TRBV19 | CASSSPAGGSGQFF | TGTGCCAGTAGTTCTCCTGCGGGAGGATCTGGGCAGTTCTTC
TRBJ1-5 | - | - | TRBV3-1/TRBV3-2 | CASSQTYSNQPQHF | TGTGCCAGCAGCCAGACTTATAGCAATCAGCCCCAGCATTTT
TRBJ1-5 | TRBD1 | once | TRBV6-5 | CASSQTGVGPQHF | TGTGCCAGCAGTCAGACAGGGGTCGGGCCCCAGCATTTT
TRBJ1-2 | TRBD1 | few | TRBV29-1 | CSVAEGTDYGYTF | TGCAGCGTTGCTGAAGGGACAGACTATGGCTACACCTTC
TRBJ1-6 | TRBD1 | - | TRBV6-5 | CASSYSRQGNSPLHF | TGTGCCAGCAGTTACAGCCGACAGGGAAATTCACCCCTCCACTTT
TRBJ2-7 | TRBD2 | - | TRBV6-5 | CASSSGGDGIEQYF | TGTGCCAGCAGTTCGGGGGGGGACGGGATCGAGCAGTACTTC
TRBJ2-1 | - | - | TRBV11-1 | CASSLTGLINNEQFF | TGTGCCAGCAGCTTAACGGGACTTATAAACAATGAGCAGTTCTTC
TRBJ1-5 | - | few | TRBV7-2 | CASSSTGGQPQHF | TGTGCCAGCAGCTCAACGGGGGGACAGCCCCAGCATTTT
TRBJ2-7 | - | - | TRBV28 | CASTRQEIYEQYF | TGTGCCAGCACTAGGCAGGAAATCTACGAGCAGTACTTC
TRBJ2-7 | - | - | TRBV7-9 | CASSLGPDEQYF | TGTGCCAGCAGCTTAGGCCCGGACGAGCAGTACTTC
TRBJ2-7 | - | - | TRBV5-5 | CASSRPGPGYEQYF | TGTGCCAGCAGCCGGCCAGGGCCTGGCTACGAGCAGTACTTC
TRBJ1-5 | - | - | TRBV5-6 | CASSLEDQPQHF | TGTGCCAGCAGCTTGGAAGATCAGCCCCAGCATTTT
TRBJ1-2 | TRBD1 | - | TRBV5-5 | CASSSGQGRYGYTF | TGTGCCAGCAGCTCCGGACAGGGAAGGTATGGCTACACCTTC
TRBJ2-7 | - | - | TRBV7-8 | CASSLETGTGQYF | TGTGCCAGCAGCCTGGAAACGGGGACGGGGCAGTACTTC
TRBJ1-2 | - | - | TRBV11-1 | CASSPDPGRQNYGYTF | TGTGCCAGCAGCCCCGACCCGGGACGGCAAAACTATGGCTACACCTTC
TRBJ2-5 | - | - | TRBV7-8 | CASSITRTVLQETQYF | TGTGCCAGCAGTATAACCAGGACAGTCCTCCAAGAGACCCAGTACTTC
TRBJ2-2 | TRBD2 | - | TRBV11-1 | CASSSAGGTGELFF | TGTGCCAGCAGCTCGGCGGGGGGCACCGGGGAGCTGTTTTTT
TRBJ2-3 | - | once | TRBV5-4 | CASSFGGPSTDTQYF | TGTGCCAGCAGCTTCGGGGGACCTAGCACAGATACGCAGTATTTT
TRBJ2-7 | TRBD2 | - | TRBV18 | CASSPLAGADEQYF | TGTGCCAGCTCACCTCTAGCGGGAGCGGACGAGCAGTACTTC
TRBJ2-2 | - | - | TRBV3-1/TRBV3-2 | CASSQVEGAGELFF | TGTGCCAGCAGCCAAGTGGAGGGGGCCGGGGAGCTGTTTTTT
TRBJ1-2 | - | - | TRBV7-2 | CASSLDFGANYGYTF | TGTGCCAGCAGCTTAGATTTTGGAGCTAACTATGGCTACACCTTC
TRBJ2-1 | - | - | TRBV11-3 | CASSLEAQGYNEQFF | TGTGCCAGCAGCTTAGAAGCCCAGGGGTACAATGAGCAGTTCTTC
TRBJ2-5 | TRBD2 | - | TRBV11-1 | CASSTAGGFQETQYF | TGTGCCAGCAGCACCGCGGGGGGTTTTCAAGAGACCCAGTACTTC